One TCR beta chain is described in this entry. Other DNA sequences from this sample encode an identical CDR3 as well. CDR3 length: 12 amino acids. Trimming removed 3 bases from V and 5 bases from J, with 7 bases in between. This record comes from a study of blood T cell repertoires in COVID-19. On the study more broadly: COVID-19 samples from acute and convalescent phases originated in the United States, Italy and Spain. PBMCs, B-cell-depleted T cells, or T cells provided the cDNA or gDNA that made up the material.

Authors' analysis steps: Using reference gene primer amplification, nucleated cell counts were estimated. Measured with immunoSEQ multiplex PCR; TCRdb has only the in-frame clones, and not every one. V, J and clone size derive from that table, while D and trimming were established from the DNA sequence. This sample carries 120,000 or so clones, more than 65% of them seen once, and the ten largest clones take approximately 2.1%. The specimen was peripheral blood. V gene TRBV12-3 or TRBV12-4 combines with J gene TRBJ1-1, with D uncertain. This TCR was recovered from a woman aged 65 to 85 with acute or convalescent COVID-19. The CDR3 nucleotides are TGTGCCAGCAGTTTTAGAGCGACTGAAGCTTTCTTT. Protein sequence: CASSFRATEAFF.